This T cell receptor (beta chain) was identified in a study of T cell repertoires in cytomegalovirus infection. TCRdb independently ran MiXCR on the reads; one entry per CDR3 protein. The top ten hold over 12% of the sample, which has fewer than 1,000,000 distinct CDR3 sequences, around 32% seen once. This clonotype was seen a few times. Antigen: not known. CDR3 size: 13 residues. The ends lost 8 bases at V and 1 base at J; junction bases unmatched: 4. Regarding the study as a whole: It was HLA-C-restricted CMV-specific TCR beta clonotypes that dominated the response ex vivo.

V is TRBV12-3 or TRBV12-4 and J is TRBJ1-1; 7 bases are shared with TRBD1. Sequenced here: cultured CD8+ T cells from PBMCs, sampled from culture after CMV antigen stimulation. This TCR was sampled from a human donor in good health (CMV status not recorded). Some clones in this sample may be carry-over from other donors' samples. CDR3: CASQTGENTEAFF. In nucleotides, the CDR3 is TGTGCCAGCCAAACAGGGGAGAACACTGAAGCTTTCTTT.